This TCR beta chain was identified in a study of blood T cell repertoires in COVID-19. Across the whole study: Spain, Italy and the United States supplied samples that represented acute and convalescent COVID-19. T cells, B-cell-depleted T cells, or PBMCs supplied cDNA or gDNA.

Germline V gene data show CDR1 as SGHTA and CDR2 as FQGNSA. V gave up 0 bases and J gave up 11 bases; unmatched junction bases: 7. This CDR3 contains 14 residues. Per the authors' pipeline: Reference gene primers were amplified, and this amplification served to estimate nucleated cell counts. Generated by immunoSEQ multiplex PCR, the TCRdb table keeps only in-frame clones and is missing some. The V and J calls and the clone size are those of that table, but D and trimming were determined from the DNA. This table holds tens of thousands of clones, less than 90% found once. The receptor was derived from a human donor in a cohort sampled during active COVID-19. The sequencing input was peripheral blood. This chain uses TRBV7-2 with TRBJ1-1; 9 positions match TRBD1. As DNA, the CDR3 is TGTGCCAGCAGCTTAGCAGGGACAGGGAAAGGGGCTTTCTTT. Encoded protein: CASSLAGTGKGAFF.